Shown below are 13 T cell receptor beta chains from a single sample sequenced in a study of CD8 T cells in ankylosing spondylitis. TCRdb re-called the 5' RACE reads with MiXCR, one entry per CDR3 protein. This sample has 250,000 to 350,000 distinct CDR3 sequences; about 19% occur once, and the top ten carry under 8.5%. The sequenced sample consisted of blood, either unsorted or a sorted T cell fraction (not recorded which). The receptors here all came from a male donor with ankylosing spondylitis or in good health (not recorded which).

The chain combines TRBV9 with TRBJ2-5, with D possibly being TRBD1 (7 bases). The germline CDR1 and CDR2 sequences are SGDLS and YYNGEE. V was trimmed by 3 bases and J by 4 bases, leaving 13 bases between them. CDR3 length equals 14 residues. The CDR3 is CASSDPRGAETQYF. CDR3 sequence (DNA): TGTGCCAGCAGCGACCCCAGGGGGGCAGAGACCCAGTACTTC.

The V gene is TRBV6-2 or TRBV6-3, the J gene TRBJ2-7, with unresolved D. V shed 6 bases and J shed 4 bases, with 10 bases lying between them. Germline V CDR1 and CDR2: MNHEY, SVGEGT. The CDR3 contains 12 residues. CDR3 sequence (DNA): TGTGCCAGCAGGAACCTGGAGTACGAGCAGTACGTC. Amino acids: CASRNLEYEQYV.

The rearrangement links TRBV5-1 to TRBJ2-3; 9 nucleotides line up with TRBD1. Trimming took 0 bases from V and 2 from J; bases not matched to a gene: 10. Germline-derived CDR1 and CDR2 are SGHRS and YFSETQ. The CDR3 loop spans 18 amino acids. The CDR3 bases are TGCGCCAGCAGCTTGGTGGGACAGGGAGCCGCCCCCACAGATACGCAGTATTTT. Translated, it gives CASSLVGQGAAPTDTQYF.

The rearrangement links TRBV12-3 or TRBV12-4 to TRBJ1-3, with D possibly TRBD1 on 5 matching bases. V lost 9 bases and J lost 0, with 21 bases in between. The CDR3 is 17 residues long. The CDR3 loop reads CASSGTGLTNSGNTIYF. The CDR3 DNA reads as TGTGCCAGTTCCGGGACCGGGTTGACCAACTCTGGAAACACCATATATTTT.

The V call is TRBV20-1, the J call TRBJ1-2; the match to TRBD1 covers 8 bases. V lost 5 bases, J lost 7 bases, and 6 bases stayed unmatched. Germline V gene data show CDR1 as DFQATT and CDR2 as SNEGSKA (reference sequence). The length of the CDR3 is 12 residues. The CDR3 sequence: CSALTGVGGYTF. DNA of the CDR3: TGCAGTGCTCTGACAGGGGTGGGTGGCTACACCTTC.

Concerning this clonotype: Being one base from a much bigger clone, this may be a read error. This chain connects TRBV12-3 or TRBV12-4 to TRBJ1-2; D perhaps matches TRBD1 (6 bases). The CDR3 loop spans 12 amino acids. The CDR3 protein is CASGGLNYDYTF. In nucleotides, the CDR3 is TGTGCCAGCGGGGGGCTTAACTATGACTACACCTTC.

The V call is TRBV3-1, the J call TRBJ2-1; 10 bases are a match to TRBD1. CDR1 and CDR2 (germline): LGHDT, YNNKEL (reference sequence). The CDR3 spans 16 residues. With 4 bases clipped from V and 3 bases from J, the junction kept 6 bases outside the gene matches. In DNA, the CDR3 is TGTGCCAGCAGCCGACCGGGACAGGGGAACTACAATGAGCAGTTCTTC. This encodes CASSRPGQGNYNEQFF.

The chain recombines TRBV28 with TRBJ2-7; weak D call: TRBD2 (6 bases). The CDR3 consists of 14 residues. The germline V gene has CDR1 MDHEN and CDR2 SYDVKM. The CDR3 DNA sequence: TGTGCCAGCAGCCCAGGACTAAACTCCTACGAGCGGTACGTC. Its translation: CASSPGLNSYERYV.

This chain connects TRBV20-1 to TRBJ1-5; no firm D call. Trimming removed 3 bases from V and 0 bases from J, with 18 bases in between. The CDR3 has 17 residues. Germline V gene data show CDR1 as DFQATT and CDR2 as SNEGSKA (reference sequence). CDR3 sequence reads: CSASVGREPYSNQPQHF. CDR3 sequence (DNA): TGCAGTGCTAGTGTCGGACGGGAACCTTATAGCAATCAGCCCCAGCATTTT.

This clonotype was counted between two and nine times. The chain recombines TRBV5-1 with TRBJ2-5; 8 positions agree with TRBD1. V lost 7 bases and J lost 0; bases outside the gene matches: 5. The CDR3 contains 14 residues. Per germline, CDR1 SGHRS and CDR2 YFSETQ. The DNA for the CDR3 is TGCGCCAGCGGACAGGGATTGTACCAAGAGACCCAGTACTTC. Translated: CASGQGLYQETQYF.

V usage is TRBV10-3 and J usage is TRBJ1-5, with 8 nucleotides matching TRBD1. Germline V gene lookup returns CDR1 ENHRY and CDR2 SYGVKD. V lost 3 bases, J lost 6 bases, and 10 bases stayed unmatched. The CDR3 loop spans 16 amino acids. The DNA of the CDR3 is TGTGCCATCAGTGAACGACAGGGGCAGGTCGGTCAGCCCCAGCATTTT. Amino acid sequence: CAISERQGQVGQPQHF.

This clonotype was counted between two and nine times. The gene calls are TRBV5-5 and TRBJ2-2; the match to TRBD1 covers 8 bases. Per germline, CDR1 SGHKS and CDR2 YYEKEE (reference sequence). The J segment lost 4 bases and the V segment lost 4 bases, leaving 6 bases of the junction unmatched. There are 15 residues in the CDR3. CDR3 coding DNA: TGTGCCAGCAGCCCCCAGGGGGCACCCACCGGGGAGCTGTTTTTT. Translation gives CASSPQGAPTGELFF.

This chain connects TRBV10-2 to TRBJ2-3, with 8 nucleotides matching TRBD2. Germline V gives CDR1 WSHSY, CDR2 SAAADI. Losses at the gene ends were 7 bases for V and 3 bases for J; bases not matched to a gene: 9. The CDR3 has 15 residues. CDR3 coding DNA: TGCGCCAGCAACCTCCGGGAGGGCAGAACAGATACGCAGTATTTT. It translates to CASNLREGRTDTQYF.